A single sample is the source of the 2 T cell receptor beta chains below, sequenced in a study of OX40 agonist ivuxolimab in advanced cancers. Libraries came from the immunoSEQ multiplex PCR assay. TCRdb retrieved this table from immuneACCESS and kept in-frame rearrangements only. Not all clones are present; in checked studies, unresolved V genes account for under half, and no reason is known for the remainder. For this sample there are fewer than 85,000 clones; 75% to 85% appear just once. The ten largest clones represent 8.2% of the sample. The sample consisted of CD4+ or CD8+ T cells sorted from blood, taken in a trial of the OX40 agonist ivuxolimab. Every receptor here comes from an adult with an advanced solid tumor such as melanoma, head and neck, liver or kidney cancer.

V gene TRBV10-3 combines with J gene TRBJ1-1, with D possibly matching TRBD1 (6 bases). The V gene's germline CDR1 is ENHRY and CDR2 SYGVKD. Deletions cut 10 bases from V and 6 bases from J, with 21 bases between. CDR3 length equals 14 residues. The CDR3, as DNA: TGTGCCACCAGGCTTACGGGGGCAAGAGCTGAAGCTTTCTTT. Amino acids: CATRLTGARAEAFF.

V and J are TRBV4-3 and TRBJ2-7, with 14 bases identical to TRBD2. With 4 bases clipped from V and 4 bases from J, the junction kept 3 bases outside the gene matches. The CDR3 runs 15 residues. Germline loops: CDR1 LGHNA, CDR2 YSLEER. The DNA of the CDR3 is TGCGCCAGCAGCCGGGGGACTAGCGGGAGTTACGAGCAGTACTTC. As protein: CASSRGTSGSYEQYF.